Listed below are T cell receptor beta chains from one sample, sequenced in a study of blood T cell repertoires in COVID-19. Method: immunoSEQ multiplex PCR; TCRdb's copy keeps in-frame clones and lacks some. The sample has roughly 250,000 clones; more than 80% are singletons. What was sequenced was peripheral blood. All receptors come from a woman between 35 and 50 years old with acute or convalescent COVID-19. Both conserved end residues are part of each CDR3. Fields, in order: J gene, D gene, V gene, clone size, CDR3 protein, CDR3 DNA. D genes are given only for firm matches. A clone size is listed for some rows: how often the clone was seen (once, few, many), or a class if it is expanded.

j_call: TRBJ1-2; d_call: TRBD1; v_call: TRBV19; clone_size: -; cdr3_aa: CAIAGQGSGGYTF; cdr3_nt: TGTGCCATCGCGGGACAGGGCTCTGGGGGCTACACCTTC
j_call: TRBJ2-2; d_call: TRBD2; v_call: TRBV4-1; clone_size: -; cdr3_aa: CASSQTGTSGVNTGELFF; cdr3_nt: TGCGCCAGCAGCCAGACGGGGACTAGCGGGGTAAACACCGGGGAGCTGTTTTTT
j_call: TRBJ1-6; d_call: -; v_call: TRBV5-6; clone_size: -; cdr3_aa: CASSLGGVNSPLHF; cdr3_nt: TGTGCCAGCAGCTTGGGGGGAGTTAATTCACCCCTCCACTTT
j_call: TRBJ1-2; d_call: TRBD1; v_call: TRBV5-6; clone_size: -; cdr3_aa: CASSGWDRETGYTF; cdr3_nt: TGTGCCAGCAGCGGATGGGACAGGGAAACTGGCTACACCTTC
j_call: TRBJ2-1; d_call: TRBD2; v_call: TRBV19; clone_size: once; cdr3_aa: CATWGLAGDEQFF; cdr3_nt: TGTGCCACTTGGGGACTAGCGGGGGATGAGCAGTTCTTC
j_call: TRBJ2-5; d_call: -; v_call: TRBV19; clone_size: -; cdr3_aa: CASSIGHEESQYF; cdr3_nt: TGTGCCAGTAGTATAGGGCATGAGGAGTCCCAGTACTTC
j_call: TRBJ1-2; d_call: TRBD1; v_call: TRBV3-1/TRBV3-2; clone_size: -; cdr3_aa: CASSLRTGSAGYTF; cdr3_nt: TGTGCCAGCAGCCTACGGACAGGCTCGGCGGGCTACACCTTC
j_call: TRBJ2-3; d_call: -; v_call: TRBV9; clone_size: once; cdr3_aa: CASSPQDTQYF; cdr3_nt: TGTGCCAGCAGCCCTCAGGATACGCAGTATTTT
j_call: TRBJ2-1; d_call: -; v_call: TRBV20-1; clone_size: -; cdr3_aa: CSASSLSSYNEQFF; cdr3_nt: TGCAGTGCTAGTTCGCTGAGCTCCTACAATGAGCAGTTCTTC
j_call: TRBJ1-2; d_call: TRBD1; v_call: TRBV4-1; clone_size: -; cdr3_aa: CASSHNQGVGLGYTF; cdr3_nt: TGCGCCAGCAGCCATAACCAGGGGGTCGGGTTGGGCTACACCTTC
j_call: TRBJ1-1; d_call: -; v_call: TRBV7-9; clone_size: -; cdr3_aa: CASSLGPRGSEAFF; cdr3_nt: TGTGCCAGCAGCTTAGGCCCCAGGGGCTCTGAAGCTTTCTTT
j_call: TRBJ1-1; d_call: TRBD1; v_call: TRBV9; clone_size: -; cdr3_aa: CASSVATGVNTEAFF; cdr3_nt: TGTGCCAGCAGCGTAGCTACAGGGGTTAACACTGAAGCTTTCTTT
j_call: TRBJ1-2; d_call: TRBD1; v_call: TRBV12-3/TRBV12-4; clone_size: -; cdr3_aa: CASHGQGLEGYTF; cdr3_nt: TGTGCCAGCCACGGACAGGGGTTGGAAGGCTACACCTTC
j_call: TRBJ2-1; d_call: -; v_call: TRBV10-3; clone_size: -; cdr3_aa: CAISESGRALRYNEQFF; cdr3_nt: TGTGCCATCAGTGAGTCAGGGCGGGCCTTAAGGTACAATGAGCAGTTCTTC
j_call: TRBJ1-2; d_call: -; v_call: TRBV10-3; clone_size: -; cdr3_aa: CATGTALGYTF; cdr3_nt: TGTGCCACCGGGACTGCCCTGGGCTACACCTTC
j_call: TRBJ1-5; d_call: TRBD1; v_call: TRBV5-5; clone_size: once; cdr3_aa: CASSWGQGNQPQHF; cdr3_nt: TGTGCCAGCAGCTGGGGACAGGGTAATCAGCCCCAGCATTTT
j_call: TRBJ2-3; d_call: TRBD1; v_call: TRBV29-1; clone_size: -; cdr3_aa: CSARQGESTDTQYF; cdr3_nt: TGCAGCGCGCGACAGGGAGAAAGCACAGATACGCAGTATTTT
j_call: TRBJ1-6; d_call: -; v_call: TRBV19; clone_size: -; cdr3_aa: CASSPQGRGSPLHF; cdr3_nt: TGTGCCAGTAGCCCACAGGGACGGGGTTCACCCCTCCACTTT
j_call: TRBJ2-3; d_call: -; v_call: TRBV3-1/TRBV3-2; clone_size: -; cdr3_aa: CASSQDRLDLDTQYF; cdr3_nt: TGTGCCAGCAGCCAAGATCGACTAGATCTAGATACGCAGTATTTT
j_call: TRBJ1-2; d_call: -; v_call: TRBV29-1; clone_size: -; cdr3_aa: CSVKKRQDYGYTF; cdr3_nt: TGCAGCGTTAAGAAGAGACAGGATTATGGCTACACCTTC
j_call: TRBJ1-2; d_call: TRBD1; v_call: TRBV4-1; clone_size: -; cdr3_aa: CASSHVGGARDRDGYTF; cdr3_nt: TGCGCCAGCAGCCACGTTGGGGGGGCTCGGGACAGGGACGGCTACACCTTC
j_call: TRBJ2-1; d_call: -; v_call: TRBV6-6; clone_size: -; cdr3_aa: CASTRGSVDNEQFF; cdr3_nt: TGTGCCAGCACGAGGGGGAGTGTCGACAATGAGCAGTTCTTC
j_call: TRBJ1-5; d_call: TRBD1; v_call: TRBV5-6; clone_size: -; cdr3_aa: CASSFRQGARQNQPQHF; cdr3_nt: TGTGCCAGCAGCTTCAGGCAGGGGGCGCGCCAAAATCAGCCCCAGCATTTT
j_call: TRBJ2-5; d_call: TRBD2; v_call: TRBV6-6; clone_size: -; cdr3_aa: CASSRGYLAGGSEGETQYF; cdr3_nt: TGTGCCAGCAGTCGGGGTTATCTGGCGGGGGGGTCGGAGGGAGAGACCCAGTACTTC
j_call: TRBJ1-2; d_call: TRBD1; v_call: TRBV6-5; clone_size: -; cdr3_aa: CASSRDRHYGYTF; cdr3_nt: TGTGCCAGCAGTCGGGACAGACACTATGGCTACACCTTC
j_call: TRBJ2-3; d_call: -; v_call: TRBV7-2; clone_size: once; cdr3_aa: CASSLRRASTDTQYF; cdr3_nt: TGTGCCAGCAGCTTAAGGAGGGCTAGCACAGATACGCAGTATTTT
j_call: TRBJ1-2; d_call: -; v_call: TRBV14; clone_size: -; cdr3_aa: CASSQEVGLGGYTF; cdr3_nt: TGTGCCAGCAGCCAAGAGGTGGGGCTTGGTGGCTACACCTTC
j_call: TRBJ1-4; d_call: TRBD1; v_call: TRBV6-2/TRBV6-3; clone_size: once; cdr3_aa: CASSYFQGQATNEKLFF; cdr3_nt: TGTGCCAGCAGTTACTTTCAAGGACAGGCAACTAATGAAAAACTGTTTTTT
j_call: TRBJ2-3; d_call: TRBD2; v_call: TRBV29-1; clone_size: -; cdr3_aa: CSVGGSGKGTDTQYF; cdr3_nt: TGCAGCGTTGGTGGGAGCGGGAAGGGCACAGATACGCAGTATTTT
j_call: TRBJ1-4; d_call: TRBD1; v_call: TRBV6-5; clone_size: -; cdr3_aa: CASRDRGATNEKLFF; cdr3_nt: TGTGCCAGCAGAGACAGGGGAGCAACTAATGAAAAACTGTTTTTT
j_call: TRBJ2-5; d_call: -; v_call: TRBV5-6; clone_size: -; cdr3_aa: CASSPVLGPGYQETQYF; cdr3_nt: TGTGCCAGCAGCCCGGTTCTGGGCCCGGGGTACCAAGAGACCCAGTACTTC
j_call: TRBJ1-2; d_call: TRBD1; v_call: TRBV5-1; clone_size: few; cdr3_aa: CASSPDRDGYTF; cdr3_nt: TGCGCCAGCAGCCCGGACAGGGATGGCTACACCTTC
j_call: TRBJ2-3; d_call: TRBD1; v_call: TRBV6-5; clone_size: few; cdr3_aa: CASTVGQQSTDTQYF; cdr3_nt: TGTGCCAGCACGGTGGGACAGCAAAGCACAGATACGCAGTATTTT
j_call: TRBJ1-3; d_call: -; v_call: TRBV2; clone_size: -; cdr3_aa: CASSDQRSGNTIYF; cdr3_nt: TGTGCCAGCAGTGATCAGCGCTCTGGAAACACCATATATTTT
j_call: TRBJ1-4; d_call: -; v_call: TRBV5-1; clone_size: -; cdr3_aa: CASSFGGLVGSNEKLFF; cdr3_nt: TGCGCCAGCAGCTTCGGGGGTCTCGTCGGTTCTAATGAAAAACTGTTTTTT
j_call: TRBJ1-2; d_call: -; v_call: TRBV5-1; clone_size: -; cdr3_aa: CASSGGADNFYGYTF; cdr3_nt: TGCGCCAGCAGCGGCGGGGCGGACAACTTCTATGGCTACACCTTC
j_call: TRBJ1-2; d_call: TRBD1; v_call: TRBV2; clone_size: -; cdr3_aa: CASSKDWTGNYGYTF; cdr3_nt: TGTGCCAGCAGTAAAGACTGGACAGGAAACTATGGCTACACCTTC
j_call: TRBJ2-3; d_call: -; v_call: TRBV19; clone_size: -; cdr3_aa: CASSSQRLGVRTDTQYF; cdr3_nt: TGTGCCAGTAGTAGCCAGAGACTAGGGGTTAGGACAGATACGCAGTATTTT
j_call: TRBJ1-3; d_call: -; v_call: TRBV3-1/TRBV3-2; clone_size: -; cdr3_aa: CASSQEVTGSSGNTIYF; cdr3_nt: TGTGCCAGCAGCCAAGAGGTAACCGGGAGCTCTGGAAACACCATATATTTT
j_call: TRBJ1-4; d_call: -; v_call: TRBV6-5; clone_size: -; cdr3_aa: CASSRPGVSREKLFF; cdr3_nt: TGTGCCAGCAGTCGTCCAGGGGTGTCTCGTGAAAAACTGTTTTTT
j_call: TRBJ2-1; d_call: TRBD2; v_call: TRBV5-6; clone_size: -; cdr3_aa: CASSLSTSGGARVNEQFF; cdr3_nt: TGTGCCAGCAGCTTGAGTACTAGCGGGGGGGCTCGAGTCAATGAGCAGTTCTTC